This TCR beta chain was captured by sequencing in a study of metastatic and nonmetastatic thyroid tumors. Study context: The authors compared repertoires across blood and tumor or nodule tissue from malignant and benign thyroid patients. Overall study findings and caveats: Malignant tumors reportedly showed significantly higher TCR beta diversity than benign nodules in both blood and tumor.

Not a single patient had been given any form of treatment at any point before undergoing thyroid surgery. In the authors' workflow: The authors used CDR3 differences across clinicopathological groups to build a distant-metastasis classifier for papillary thyroid cancer. Using MiXCR, TCRdb reanalyzed the PCR reads. The V and J calls and clone size come from TCRdb's table, not from the authors' own analysis. The sample carries 4,500 to 6,000 clones, roughly 25% recorded once. The CDR3 extends over 15 amino acids. Looked up from germline, CDR1 is SGDLS and CDR2 is YYNGEE. Unmatched junction bases numbered 12, after V lost 4 bases and J lost 8 bases. Comment on this clone: Its antigen is not identified.

The clonotype comes from a male donor with papillary thyroid cancer or a benign thyroid nodule (not recorded which). Some clones in this sample may be carry-over from other donors' samples. Sequencing used adjacent normal tissue. This chain uses TRBV9 with TRBJ2-1; TRBD2 aligns across 7 bases. The CDR3 sequence is CASSTTSSVSDEQFF. The CDR3, as DNA: TGTGCCAGCAGCACGACTAGCTCGGTCAGTGATGAGCAGTTCTTC.